The rows below give T cell receptor beta chains drawn from one sample of a study of T cells in Graves' hyperthyroidism and ophthalmopathy. TCRdb re-analysed the multiplex PCR reads in MiXCR, keeping a single row per CDR3 protein. The sample consists of approximately 710,000 distinct CDR3 sequences, approximately 15% of them appearing once. The sequenced sample was blood. The receptor source for this set is a man aged 45-60 years with Graves' hyperthyroidism. Each CDR3 is given with its conserved first and last residue. Fields, in order: J gene, D gene, V gene, clone size, CDR3 DNA, CDR3 protein. The D gene is left open where the match is weak. The size field is filled for only some rows; it gives once, few, many or a size class.

J gene: TRBJ2-7
D gene: NA
V gene: TRBV7-3
clone size: few
CDR3 DNA: TGTGCCAGCAGCTCCGGGGACCGCCAGCAGTACTTC
CDR3 protein: CASSSGDRQQYF

J gene: TRBJ2-5
D gene: TRBD2
V gene: TRBV6-6
clone size: many
CDR3 DNA: TGTGCCAGCAGTTACTCGATGGGGGGGGAAGAGACCCAGTACTTC
CDR3 protein: CASSYSMGGEETQYF

J gene: TRBJ2-7
D gene: NA
V gene: TRBV14
clone size: many
CDR3 DNA: TGTGCCAGCAGCCCCCTTGGATCCTACGAGCAGTACTTC
CDR3 protein: CASSPLGSYEQYF

J gene: TRBJ1-1
D gene: NA
V gene: TRBV28
clone size: many
CDR3 DNA: TGTGCCAGCAGCAATACCGGGACCGGCATGAACACTGAAGCTTTCTTT
CDR3 protein: CASSNTGTGMNTEAFF

J gene: TRBJ2-5
D gene: TRBD2
V gene: TRBV19
clone size: many
CDR3 DNA: TGTGCCAGTAGTATAGATCTAGCGGGAGCCGAGACCCAGTACTTC
CDR3 protein: CASSIDLAGAETQYF

J gene: TRBJ2-1
D gene: NA
V gene: TRBV9
clone size: few
CDR3 DNA: TGTGCCAGCAGCCGCCTGTCGGGGGGCATATACAATGAGCAGTTCTTC
CDR3 protein: CASSRLSGGIYNEQFF

J gene: TRBJ1-1
D gene: NA
V gene: TRBV19
clone size: few
CDR3 DNA: TGTGCCAGTAGTGCCATTATAGAAAACGCTGAAGCTTTCTTT
CDR3 protein: CASSAIIENAEAFF

J gene: TRBJ1-5
D gene: NA
V gene: TRBV28
clone size: many
CDR3 DNA: TGTGCCAGCAGTTTTTTGGATGCAGGGCTTAACCAGCCCCAGCATTTT
CDR3 protein: CASSFLDAGLNQPQHF

J gene: TRBJ1-6
D gene: NA
V gene: TRBV7-2
clone size: NA
CDR3 DNA: TGTGCCAGCACCACCCCGGGGGCCGGGGCTGCCTATCCACCCCTCCACTTT
CDR3 protein: CASTTPGAGAAYPPLHF

J gene: TRBJ1-5
D gene: TRBD1
V gene: TRBV12-3/TRBV12-4
clone size: many
CDR3 DNA: TGTGCCAGCAGCCAAACGACAGGGGCTCGCAATCAGCCCCAGCATTTT
CDR3 protein: CASSQTTGARNQPQHF

J gene: TRBJ2-1
D gene: NA
V gene: TRBV3-1
clone size: many
CDR3 DNA: TGTGCCAGCAGCCAAGATCTTCCCCCCCCAGCCGGCGAGCAGTTCTTC
CDR3 protein: CASSQDLPPPAGEQFF

J gene: TRBJ2-1
D gene: TRBD2
V gene: TRBV12-3/TRBV12-4
clone size: few
CDR3 DNA: TGTGCCAGCAGTTCGCGGCGAGCGGGAGGGCCCTCGATAGGATCCTACAATGAGCAGTTCTTC
CDR3 protein: CASSSRRAGGPSIGSYNEQFF

J gene: TRBJ2-1
D gene: TRBD2
V gene: TRBV29-1
clone size: once
CDR3 DNA: TGCAGCGTGTCCGGGGGGTTCAGTTACTCCTACAATGAGCAGTTCTTC
CDR3 protein: CSVSGGFSYSYNEQFF

J gene: TRBJ2-5
D gene: NA
V gene: TRBV7-2
clone size: many
CDR3 DNA: TGTGCCAGCAGCAAGCATCAAGAGACCCAGTACTTC
CDR3 protein: CASSKHQETQYF

J gene: TRBJ2-7
D gene: NA
V gene: TRBV25-1
clone size: few
CDR3 DNA: TGTGCCAGCAGTGAATATTACAGGCAGTACTTC
CDR3 protein: CASSEYYRQYF

J gene: TRBJ2-2
D gene: TRBD2
V gene: TRBV15
clone size: few
CDR3 DNA: TGTGCCACAAACGGACTAGCGGGAGCCTACACCGGGGAGCTGTTTTTT
CDR3 protein: CATNGLAGAYTGELFF

J gene: TRBJ2-1
D gene: NA
V gene: TRBV28
clone size: few
CDR3 DNA: TGTGCCAGCAGTTTCCTAGCTCGGAACAATGAGCAGTTCTTC
CDR3 protein: CASSFLARNNEQFF

J gene: TRBJ2-5
D gene: NA
V gene: TRBV18
clone size: many
CDR3 DNA: TGTGCCAGCTCACTCCCCCTTCAGAGTGAACAAGAGACCCAGTACTTC
CDR3 protein: CASSLPLQSEQETQYF

J gene: TRBJ1-1
D gene: NA
V gene: TRBV12-3/TRBV12-4
clone size: NA
CDR3 DNA: TGTGTCAGCAGTTTCGGCACTCACACTGAAGCTTTCTTT
CDR3 protein: CVSSFGTHTEAFF

J gene: TRBJ2-5
D gene: NA
V gene: TRBV7-2
clone size: many
CDR3 DNA: TGTGCCAGCAGCTTACTAACCCAAGAGACCCAGTACTTC
CDR3 protein: CASSLLTQETQYF

J gene: TRBJ1-5
D gene: NA
V gene: TRBV5-1
clone size: NA
CDR3 DNA: TGCGCCAGCAGCTTGGAGGGCAGTCGACAGCCCCAGCATTTT
CDR3 protein: CASSLEGSRQPQHF

J gene: TRBJ1-1
D gene: NA
V gene: TRBV11-2
clone size: many
CDR3 DNA: TGTGCCAGCACCGCACCTTATATTAGGACAGAAGAAGCTTTCTTT
CDR3 protein: CASTAPYIRTEEAFF

J gene: TRBJ2-5
D gene: NA
V gene: TRBV11-2
clone size: many
CDR3 DNA: TGTGCCAGCACCCGAGGCGGCGGGGTCCAAGAGACCCAGTACTTC
CDR3 protein: CASTRGGGVQETQYF

J gene: TRBJ2-7
D gene: NA
V gene: TRBV2
clone size: many
CDR3 DNA: TGTGCCAGCACCCCCCAAGAGCAGTACTTC
CDR3 protein: CASTPQEQYF

J gene: TRBJ1-3
D gene: NA
V gene: TRBV7-9
clone size: NA
CDR3 DNA: TGTGCCAGCAGCTTAGACGGGGCAAACTCTGGAAACACCATATATTTT
CDR3 protein: CASSLDGANSGNTIYF

J gene: TRBJ2-3
D gene: NA
V gene: TRBV7-8
clone size: NA
CDR3 DNA: TGTGCCAGCAGCTTAGGTAGTTTGTGGGAGAGAAGCACAGATACGCAGTATTTT
CDR3 protein: CASSLGSLWERSTDTQYF

J gene: TRBJ2-5
D gene: NA
V gene: TRBV18
clone size: NA
CDR3 DNA: TGTGCCAGCTCACCTACTACGTTAGGGGAGACCCAGTACTTC
CDR3 protein: CASSPTTLGETQYF

J gene: TRBJ1-3
D gene: TRBD1
V gene: TRBV5-8
clone size: few
CDR3 DNA: TGTGCCAGCAGCTTGGGGACAGGGGTTGGAAACACCATATATTTT
CDR3 protein: CASSLGTGVGNTIYF

J gene: TRBJ1-1
D gene: NA
V gene: TRBV9
clone size: many
CDR3 DNA: TGTGCCAGCAGCCGGATTGGGGGTACCAACACTGAAGCTTTCTTT
CDR3 protein: CASSRIGGTNTEAFF

J gene: TRBJ1-5
D gene: NA
V gene: TRBV5-6
clone size: NA
CDR3 DNA: TGTGCCAGCAGCTTGAGGGGTCCGGGCAATCAGCCCCAGCATTTT
CDR3 protein: CASSLRGPGNQPQHF

J gene: TRBJ2-7
D gene: NA
V gene: TRBV28
clone size: NA
CDR3 DNA: TGTGCCAGCAGTTTATCTCAGGGCCACGAGCAGTACTTC
CDR3 protein: CASSLSQGHEQYF

J gene: TRBJ2-3
D gene: NA
V gene: TRBV2
clone size: NA
CDR3 DNA: TGTGCCAGCAGGTCCCAGGACCATGGGACAGATACGCAGTATTTT
CDR3 protein: CASRSQDHGTDTQYF

J gene: TRBJ1-2
D gene: NA
V gene: TRBV30
clone size: many
CDR3 DNA: TGTGCCTGGAGTGCGATGCTGTCCTACTATGGCTACACCTTC
CDR3 protein: CAWSAMLSYYGYTF

J gene: TRBJ2-1
D gene: TRBD2
V gene: TRBV7-2
clone size: NA
CDR3 DNA: TGTGCCAGCAGCTGGGGGACTAGCGGGACCCTTGAGCAGTTCTTC
CDR3 protein: CASSWGTSGTLEQFF

J gene: TRBJ2-1
D gene: NA
V gene: TRBV27
clone size: many
CDR3 DNA: TGTGCCAGCAGTTTATTCCTTATCCAGTCGGATGACAATGAGCAGTTCTTC
CDR3 protein: CASSLFLIQSDDNEQFF

J gene: TRBJ2-3
D gene: NA
V gene: TRBV12-3/TRBV12-4
clone size: many
CDR3 DNA: TGTGCCAGCAGCAGAACAGGGCCACTTGCAGATACGCAGTATTTT
CDR3 protein: CASSRTGPLADTQYF

J gene: TRBJ1-1
D gene: NA
V gene: TRBV28
clone size: few
CDR3 DNA: TGTGCCAGCAGTTTAAGATCGGGGGCGGGAACTGAAGCTTTCTTT
CDR3 protein: CASSLRSGAGTEAFF

J gene: TRBJ1-1
D gene: NA
V gene: TRBV2
clone size: many
CDR3 DNA: TGTGCCAGCAGTGAAGGGGGGGCAGGGAATGCAGCTTTCTTT
CDR3 protein: CASSEGGAGNAAFF

J gene: TRBJ2-7
D gene: NA
V gene: TRBV7-2
clone size: many
CDR3 DNA: TGTGCCAGCAGCCCTTCCGCGGTGGGTACCCTAGAGCAGTACTTC
CDR3 protein: CASSPSAVGTLEQYF

J gene: TRBJ1-2
D gene: NA
V gene: TRBV5-4
clone size: few
CDR3 DNA: TGTGCCAGCAGCACATCGGACAGACTAAACTATGGCTACACCTTC
CDR3 protein: CASSTSDRLNYGYTF

J gene: TRBJ2-5
D gene: TRBD1
V gene: TRBV12-3/TRBV12-4
clone size: many
CDR3 DNA: TGTGCCAGCAGAGGACAGGGGGAGACCCAGTACTTC
CDR3 protein: CASRGQGETQYF

J gene: TRBJ1-4
D gene: TRBD1
V gene: TRBV2
clone size: many
CDR3 DNA: TGTGCCAGCAGGGGACGGACAGGGACTAATGAAAAACTGTTTTTT
CDR3 protein: CASRGRTGTNEKLFF

J gene: TRBJ2-1
D gene: TRBD2
V gene: TRBV2
clone size: many
CDR3 DNA: TGTGCCAGCAGGCTACTAGCGGGCCTTAATGAGCAGTTCTTC
CDR3 protein: CASRLLAGLNEQFF

J gene: TRBJ2-1
D gene: TRBD2
V gene: TRBV3-1
clone size: few
CDR3 DNA: TGTGCCAGCAGCCACTTCCGAGCGGGAGCCTACAATGAGCAGTTCTTC
CDR3 protein: CASSHFRAGAYNEQFF

J gene: TRBJ2-1
D gene: NA
V gene: TRBV19
clone size: few
CDR3 DNA: TGTGCCAGTAGTAATCAGGGAGGTTCCTACAATGAGCAGTTCTTC
CDR3 protein: CASSNQGGSYNEQFF

J gene: TRBJ2-3
D gene: NA
V gene: TRBV7-9
clone size: few
CDR3 DNA: TGTGCCAGCAGCGGGGACCTGCCACTTCAGTATTTT
CDR3 protein: CASSGDLPLQYF

J gene: TRBJ2-1
D gene: NA
V gene: TRBV7-9
clone size: many
CDR3 DNA: TGTGCCAGCAGTTCTGGGCAGGGGAGGGCCAATTTCAATGAGCAGTTCTTC
CDR3 protein: CASSSGQGRANFNEQFF

J gene: TRBJ2-3
D gene: NA
V gene: TRBV10-3
clone size: few
CDR3 DNA: TGTGCCATCAGTGAGCGGGAGTTCCCAGATACGCAGTATTTT
CDR3 protein: CAISEREFPDTQYF

J gene: TRBJ2-1
D gene: NA
V gene: TRBV20-1
clone size: many
CDR3 DNA: TGCAGTGCTAGAGATATAGGAGGCTTCTCCTACAATGAGCAGTTCTTC
CDR3 protein: CSARDIGGFSYNEQFF

J gene: TRBJ2-1
D gene: NA
V gene: TRBV29-1
clone size: many
CDR3 DNA: TGCAGCGTTGTAGTCGGGGGTAGGGCTAGCGTAATAATTAATGAGCAGTTCTTC
CDR3 protein: CSVVVGGRASVIINEQFF

J gene: TRBJ2-1
D gene: NA
V gene: TRBV2
clone size: many
CDR3 DNA: TGTGCCAGCAGTGAAAGGGGCTATGAGCAGTTCTTC
CDR3 protein: CASSERGYEQFF

J gene: TRBJ1-5
D gene: TRBD1
V gene: TRBV15
clone size: few
CDR3 DNA: TGTGCCACCAGCAGAGTGACAGGGGGCCATCAGCCCCAGCATTTT
CDR3 protein: CATSRVTGGHQPQHF

J gene: TRBJ2-7
D gene: NA
V gene: TRBV20-1
clone size: many
CDR3 DNA: TGCAGTGCTAGAGATTTCGCTAGTGCTTCCGAGCAGTACTTC
CDR3 protein: CSARDFASASEQYF